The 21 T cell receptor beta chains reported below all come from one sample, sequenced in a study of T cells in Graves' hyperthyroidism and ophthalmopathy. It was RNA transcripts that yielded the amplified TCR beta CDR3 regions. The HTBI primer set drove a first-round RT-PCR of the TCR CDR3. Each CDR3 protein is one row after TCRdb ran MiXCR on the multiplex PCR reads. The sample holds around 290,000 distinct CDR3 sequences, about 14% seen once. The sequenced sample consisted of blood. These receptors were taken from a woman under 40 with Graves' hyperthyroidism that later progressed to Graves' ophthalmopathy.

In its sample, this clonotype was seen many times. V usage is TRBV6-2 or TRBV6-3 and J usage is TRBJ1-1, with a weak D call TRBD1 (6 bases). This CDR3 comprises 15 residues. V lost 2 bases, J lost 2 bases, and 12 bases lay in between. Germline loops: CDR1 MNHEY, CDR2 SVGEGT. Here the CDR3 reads CASSYPTGTNTEAFF. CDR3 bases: TGTGCCAGCAGTTACCCAACAGGGACCAACACTGAAGCTTTCTTT.

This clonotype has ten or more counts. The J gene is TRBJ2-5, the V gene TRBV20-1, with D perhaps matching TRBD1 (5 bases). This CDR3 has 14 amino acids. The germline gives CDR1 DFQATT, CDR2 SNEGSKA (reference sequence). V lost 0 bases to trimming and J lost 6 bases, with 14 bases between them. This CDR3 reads CSARDGHPQQTQYF. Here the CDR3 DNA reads TGCAGTGCTAGAGATGGACATCCCCAGCAGACCCAGTACTTC.

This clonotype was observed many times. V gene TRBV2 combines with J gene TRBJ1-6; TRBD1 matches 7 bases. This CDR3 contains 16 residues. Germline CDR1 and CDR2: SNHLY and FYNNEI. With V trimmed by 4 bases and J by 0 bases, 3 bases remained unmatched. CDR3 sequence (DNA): TGTGCCAGCAGTGCAGGGGGGAGCTCCTATAATTCACCCCTCCACTTT. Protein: CASSAGGSSYNSPLHF. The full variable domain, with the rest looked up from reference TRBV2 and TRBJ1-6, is EPEVTQTPSHQVTQMGQEVILRCVPISNHLYFYWYRQILGQKVEFLVSFYNNEISEKSEIFDDQFSVERPDGSNFTLKIRSTKLEDSAMYFCASSAGGSSYNSPLHFGNGTRLTVT.

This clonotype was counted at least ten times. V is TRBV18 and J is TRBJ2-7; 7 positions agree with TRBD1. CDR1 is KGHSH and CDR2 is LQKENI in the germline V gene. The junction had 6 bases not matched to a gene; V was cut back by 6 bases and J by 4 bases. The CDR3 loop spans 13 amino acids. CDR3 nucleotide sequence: TGTGCCAGCTCGGAATACAGGGGATACGAGCAGTACTTC. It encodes CASSEYRGYEQYF.

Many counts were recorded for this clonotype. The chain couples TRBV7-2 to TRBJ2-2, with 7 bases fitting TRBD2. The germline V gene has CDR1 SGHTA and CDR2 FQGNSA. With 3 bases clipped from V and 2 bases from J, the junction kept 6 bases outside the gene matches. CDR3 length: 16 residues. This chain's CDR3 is CASSFYLAVNTGELFF. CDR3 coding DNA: TGTGCCAGCAGCTTTTACCTAGCGGTCAACACCGGGGAGCTGTTTTTT.

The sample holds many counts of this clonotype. The DNA of the CDR3 is TGTGCCAGCAGTTCACTAGCCAAAAACATTCAGTACTTC. Its translation: CASSSLAKNIQYF. The V call is TRBV28, the J call TRBJ2-4; D is undetermined. Germline lookup yields CDR1 MDHEN and CDR2 SYDVKM. V lost 4 bases, J lost 0 bases, and 4 bases lay in between. The CDR3 loop spans 13 amino acids.

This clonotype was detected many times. CDR3 nucleotide sequence: TGTGCCAGCAGACCCACAGGGTGGAACACTGAAGCTTTCTTT. Its protein is CASRPTGWNTEAFF. The J gene is TRBJ1-1, the V gene TRBV3-1, with D possibly matching TRBD1 (6 bases). This CDR3 has 14 amino acids. Germline CDR1 is LGHDT and CDR2 is YNNKEL (reference sequence). The V end lost 6 bases, the J end lost 1 base, and 12 bases lay between the germline ends.

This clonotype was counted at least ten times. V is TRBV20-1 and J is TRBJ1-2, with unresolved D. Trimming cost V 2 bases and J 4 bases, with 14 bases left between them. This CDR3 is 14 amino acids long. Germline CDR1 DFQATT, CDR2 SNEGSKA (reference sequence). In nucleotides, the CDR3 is TGCAGTGCTAGATACCCCGGGCCACCCTATGGCTACACCTTC. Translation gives CSARYPGPPYGYTF.

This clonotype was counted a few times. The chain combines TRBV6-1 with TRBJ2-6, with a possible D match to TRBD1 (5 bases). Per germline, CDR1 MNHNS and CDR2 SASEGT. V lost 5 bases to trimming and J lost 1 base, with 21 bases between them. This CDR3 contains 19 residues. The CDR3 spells CASSIEQVQGQSGANVLTF. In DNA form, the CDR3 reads TGTGCCAGCAGTATAGAACAGGTACAAGGACAATCTGGGGCCAACGTCCTGACTTTC.

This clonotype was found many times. The CDR3 DNA follows: TGTGCCAGCAGCTTGAGCCCCCGGGGGGAGGGCCGATCCAAAAACATTCAGTACTTC. Translation: CASSLSPRGEGRSKNIQYF. The chain carries TRBV7-3 and TRBJ2-4; 7 bases fit TRBD2. V lost 3 bases to trimming and J lost 2 bases; unmatched junction nucleotides: 16. Germline CDR1 SGHTA, CDR2 FQGTGA. This CDR3 is built from 19 residues.

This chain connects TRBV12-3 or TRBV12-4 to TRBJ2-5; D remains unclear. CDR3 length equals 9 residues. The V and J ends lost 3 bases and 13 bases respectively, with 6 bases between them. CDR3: CASSLSRYF. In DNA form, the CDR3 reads TGTGCCAGCAGTTTGTCCCGGTACTTC.

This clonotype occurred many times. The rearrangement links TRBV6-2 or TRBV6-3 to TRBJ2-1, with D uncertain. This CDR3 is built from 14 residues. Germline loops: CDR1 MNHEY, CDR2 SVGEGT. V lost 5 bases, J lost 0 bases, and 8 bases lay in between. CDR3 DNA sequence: TGTGCCAGCAGTCAAGGACCCTCCTACAATGAGCAGTTCTTC. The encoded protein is CASSQGPSYNEQFF.

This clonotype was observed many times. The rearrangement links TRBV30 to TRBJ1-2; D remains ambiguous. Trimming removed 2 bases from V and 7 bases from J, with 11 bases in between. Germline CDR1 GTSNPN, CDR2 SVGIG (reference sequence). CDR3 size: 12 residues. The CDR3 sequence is CAWSRGGGGYTF. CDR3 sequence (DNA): TGTGCCTGGAGTCGAGGCGGAGGTGGCTACACCTTC.

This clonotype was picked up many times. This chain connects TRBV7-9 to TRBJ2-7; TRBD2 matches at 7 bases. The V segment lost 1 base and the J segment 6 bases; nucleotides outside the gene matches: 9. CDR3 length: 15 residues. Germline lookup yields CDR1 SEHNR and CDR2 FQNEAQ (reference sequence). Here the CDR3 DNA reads TGTGCCAGCAGCTTAGTAGGCGGGAGTCTGGGCGAGCAGTACTTC. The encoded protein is CASSLVGGSLGEQYF.

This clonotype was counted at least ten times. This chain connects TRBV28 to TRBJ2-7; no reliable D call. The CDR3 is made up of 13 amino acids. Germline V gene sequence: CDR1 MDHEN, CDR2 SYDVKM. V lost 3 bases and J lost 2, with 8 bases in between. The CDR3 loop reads CASSFESTYEQYF. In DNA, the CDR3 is TGTGCCAGCAGTTTTGAGAGTACCTACGAGCAGTACTTC.

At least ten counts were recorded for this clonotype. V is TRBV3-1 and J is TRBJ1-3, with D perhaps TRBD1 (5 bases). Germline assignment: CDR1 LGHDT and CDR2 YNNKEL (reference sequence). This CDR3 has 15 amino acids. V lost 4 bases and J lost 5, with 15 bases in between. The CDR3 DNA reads TGTGCCAGCAGCCGAGAGGGGTCTTCGAGAAACACCATATATTTT. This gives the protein CASSREGSSRNTIYF.

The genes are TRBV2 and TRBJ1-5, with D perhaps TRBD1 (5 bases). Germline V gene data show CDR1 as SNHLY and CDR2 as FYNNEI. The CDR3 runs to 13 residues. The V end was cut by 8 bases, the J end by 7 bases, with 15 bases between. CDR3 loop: CASASGTEQPQHF. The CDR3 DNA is TGTGCCAGCGCCAGCGGGACTGAGCAGCCCCAGCATTTT.

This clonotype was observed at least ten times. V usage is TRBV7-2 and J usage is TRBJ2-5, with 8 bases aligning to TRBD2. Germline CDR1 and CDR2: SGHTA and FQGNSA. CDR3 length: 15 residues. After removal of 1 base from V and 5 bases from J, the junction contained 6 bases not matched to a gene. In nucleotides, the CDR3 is TGTGCCAGCAGCTTAGTCGCGGGAGGTAGGGAGACCCAGTACTTC. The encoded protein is CASSLVAGGRETQYF.

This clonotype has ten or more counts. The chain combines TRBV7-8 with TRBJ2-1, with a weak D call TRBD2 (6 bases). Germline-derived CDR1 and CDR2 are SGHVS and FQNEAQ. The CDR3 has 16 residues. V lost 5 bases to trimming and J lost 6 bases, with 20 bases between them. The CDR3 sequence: CASSGRDSNALNEQFF. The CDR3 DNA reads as TGTGCCAGCAGCGGCCGGGACTCAAATGCCCTCAATGAGCAGTTCTTC.

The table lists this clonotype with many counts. CDR3 amino acids: CASSLGRGYENTEAFF. The DNA of the CDR3 is TGTGCCAGCAGCCTAGGGAGGGGGTATGAGAACACTGAAGCTTTCTTT. V and J are TRBV7-9 and TRBJ1-1; tentative D call: TRBD1 (6 bases). The germline V and J ends were trimmed by 5 bases and 1 base, with 17 bases remaining between them. CDR3 length: 16 residues. The germline V gene encodes CDR1 SEHNR and CDR2 FQNEAQ (reference sequence).

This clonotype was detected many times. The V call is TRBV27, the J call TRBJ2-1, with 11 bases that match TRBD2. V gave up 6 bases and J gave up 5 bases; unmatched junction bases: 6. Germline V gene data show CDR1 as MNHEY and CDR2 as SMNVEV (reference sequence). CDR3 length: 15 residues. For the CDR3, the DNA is TGTGCCAGCAGCAGAACTAGCGGGAGCCACAATGAGCAGTTCTTC. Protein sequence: CASSRTSGSHNEQFF.